This passage covers 27 T cell receptor beta chains from one sample sequenced in a study of blood T cell repertoires in COVID-19. Produced via immunoSEQ multiplex PCR; TCRdb's table is partial and in-frame only. In the table there are 300,000 to 350,000 clones, around 90% of which are singletons. Sequencing was carried out using peripheral blood. Every receptor here comes from a woman aged 30 to 39 with COVID-19, enrolled during active disease.

In the case of this clone: Other DNA sequences in the same sample also yield this CDR3. The J gene is TRBJ2-7, the V gene TRBV10-3, with 7 bases aligning to TRBD2. V lost 3 bases to trimming and J lost 0 bases; unmatched junction nucleotides: 2. The CDR3 extends over 14 amino acids. CDR1 and CDR2 from the germline V gene are ENHRY and SYGVKD. CDR3: CAISDRGDSYEQYF. The CDR3 DNA follows: TGTGCCATCAGTGATCGGGGGGACTCCTACGAGCAGTACTTC.

The gene calls are TRBV9 and TRBJ2-3, with 8 bases matching TRBD2. The CDR3 contains 16 residues. With V trimmed by 7 bases and J by 1 base, 11 bases remained unmatched. CDR1 and CDR2 (germline): SGDLS, YYNGEE. The CDR3 reads CASGPGGAGGTDTQYF. CDR3 coding DNA: TGTGCCAGCGGCCCGGGGGGAGCGGGAGGCACAGATACGCAGTATTTT.

The chain's CDR3 is CASSDSGQTQETQYF. The CDR3 coding sequence is TGTGCCAGCAGTGACTCGGGACAGACTCAAGAGACCCAGTACTTC. The chain links TRBV7-2 to TRBJ2-5; 7 bases match TRBD1. CDR1 is SGHTA and CDR2 is FQGNSA in the germline V gene. The trim removed 6 bases at V and 2 bases at J, leaving 9 bases unmatched. This CDR3 has 15 amino acids.

The chain links TRBV4-3 to TRBJ2-4; 8 positions agree with TRBD1. The junction had 6 bases not matched to a gene; V was cut back by 4 bases and J by 1 base. The CDR3 loop spans 16 amino acids. From germline, CDR1 is LGHNA and CDR2 YSLEER. CDR3 residues: CASSLDRGWAKNIQYF. CDR3 nucleotide sequence: TGCGCCAGCAGCCTCGACAGGGGTTGGGCCAAAAACATTCAGTACTTC.

The chain's CDR3 is CASRAQETQYF. CDR3 nucleotides: TGTGCCAGCAGGGCCCAAGAGACCCAGTACTTC. This chain links TRBV2 with TRBJ2-5; no reliable D call. The CDR3 covers 11 residues. CDR1 and CDR2 from the germline V gene are SNHLY and FYNNEI. Trimming removed 6 bases from V and 1 base from J, with 3 bases in between.

The chain recombines TRBV7-2 with TRBJ2-2, with 7 bases fitting TRBD1. The CDR3 length is 15 residues. V lost 4 bases to trimming and J lost 5 bases; unmatched junction nucleotides: 7. Germline lookup yields CDR1 SGHTA and CDR2 FQGNSA. CDR3 coding DNA: TGTGCCAGCAGCTCGCCGACAGGGTCGACCGGGGAGCTGTTTTTT. It is translated as CASSSPTGSTGELFF.

This chain joins TRBV9 and TRBJ2-7; TRBD2 agrees at 9 bases. The CDR3 spans 15 residues. The germline V gene encodes CDR1 SGDLS and CDR2 YYNGEE. V shed 2 bases, J shed 3 bases, and the junction held 6 bases outside the gene matches. The CDR3 DNA is TGTGCCAGCAGCGTGACTAGCGGAGTGGGCTACGAGCAGTACTTC. Protein sequence: CASSVTSGVGYEQYF. Together with reference TRBV9 and TRBJ2-7, the CDR3 gives the full variable domain: DSGVTQTPKHLITATGQRVTLRCSPRSGDLSVYWYQQSLDQGLQFLIQYYNGEERAKGNILERFSAQQFPDLHSELNLSSLELGDSALYFCASSVTSGVGYEQYFGPGTRLTVT.

The chain links TRBV4-3 to TRBJ1-3; perhaps TRBD1 as D (6 bases). This CDR3 is 15 amino acids long. Trimming removed 0 bases at V and 4 bases at J, with 10 bases between. Germline V gives CDR1 LGHNA, CDR2 YSLEER. CDR3 amino acids: CASSQDRTAGNTIYF. The CDR3 nucleotides are TGCGCCAGCAGCCAAGATAGGACAGCCGGAAACACCATATATTTT.

The chain uses TRBV15 and TRBJ1-1; D call uncertain. This CDR3 has 14 amino acids. Germline V gene lookup returns CDR1 LNHNV and CDR2 YYDKDF (reference sequence). V was cut by 0 bases and J by 11 bases, with 16 bases left in between. The CDR3 loop is CATSRDREAGRAFF. CDR3 nucleotides: TGTGCCACCAGCAGAGATCGGGAGGCCGGCCGCGCTTTCTTT.

CDR3 DNA sequence: TGTGCCAGCAGCCTTGGGACTAGCGGGTTCAATGAGCAGTTCTTC. This gives the protein CASSLGTSGFNEQFF. This rearrangement joins TRBV11-3 to TRBJ2-1; 12 nucleotides align to TRBD2. Germline V gene data show CDR1 as SGHNT and CDR2 as YENEEA. The CDR3 contains 15 residues. V shed 5 bases, J shed 6 bases, and the junction held 5 bases outside the gene matches. Full variable domain (missing parts from reference TRBV11-3 and TRBJ2-1): EAGVVQSPRYKIIEKKQPVAFWCNPISGHNTLYWYLQNLGQGPELLIRYENEEAVDDSQLPKDRFSAERLKGVDSTLKIQPAELGDSAVYLCASSLGTSGFNEQFFGPGTRLTVL.

V is TRBV30 and J is TRBJ2-7, with 11 bases aligning to TRBD2. Looked up from germline, CDR1 is GTSNPN and CDR2 is SVGIG (reference sequence). V trimming: 3 bases; J trimming: 2 bases; junction bases outside the gene matches: 9. This CDR3 is built from 16 residues. Here the CDR3 DNA reads TGTGCCTGGAGATCCGGGGGACTAGCGGCCACCTACGAGCAGTACTTC. Residues: CAWRSGGLAATYEQYF.

V gene TRBV7-2 combines with J gene TRBJ1-6; 9 bases align to TRBD1. Germline trimming cut 4 bases from V and 8 bases from J; bases unmatched to any gene: 3. This CDR3 contains 14 residues. Germline CDR1 and CDR2: SGHTA and FQGNSA. The CDR3 sequence is CASSSGQGYSPLHF. CDR3 nucleotide sequence: TGTGCCAGCAGCTCCGGACAGGGGTATTCACCCCTCCACTTT.

The V and J genes are TRBV27 and TRBJ1-3; D gene ambiguous. CDR3 length: 14 residues. The ends were cut back, 1 base at V and 9 bases at J, with 13 bases in the middle. Germline CDR1 and CDR2: MNHEY and SMNVEV (reference sequence). The CDR3 nucleotides are TGTGCCAGCAGTTTATTCGCTGGGCGGGGCACCATATATTTT. Its translation is CASSLFAGRGTIYF.

The genes are TRBV20-1 and TRBJ2-2, with D possibly matching TRBD1 (6 bases). V lost 3 bases and J lost 2, with 13 bases in between. The germline V gene encodes CDR1 DFQATT and CDR2 SNEGSKA (reference sequence). The CDR3 runs 15 residues. CDR3 sequence: CSASGGTPNTGELFF. The CDR3 region has the DNA TGCAGTGCTAGTGGTGGGACACCTAACACCGGGGAGCTGTTTTTT.

On this clone: Other DNA sequences in the same sample also yield this CDR3. The gene calls are TRBV7-9 and TRBJ1-4; D gene ambiguous. The CDR3 is made up of 12 amino acids. V was clipped by 5 bases and J by 8 bases, with 9 bases between them. Germline CDR1 reads SEHNR; CDR2 reads FQNEAQ (reference sequence). Here the CDR3 reads CASSLKREKLFF. As DNA, the CDR3 is TGTGCCAGCAGCCTAAAACGGGAAAAACTGTTTTTT.

V usage is TRBV9 and J usage is TRBJ2-1; TRBD1 agrees at 7 bases. This CDR3 spans 15 amino acids. After removal of 4 bases from V and 2 bases from J, the junction contained 6 bases not matched to a gene. Germline V CDR1 and CDR2: SGDLS, YYNGEE. The CDR3 DNA sequence: TGTGCCAGCAGCCCCCGGGACAGAACCTACAATGAGCAGTTCTTC. It codes for CASSPRDRTYNEQFF.

This chain links TRBV4-1 with TRBJ1-1, with TRBD1 as a possible D gene (5 bases). The CDR3 loop spans 11 amino acids. V was pared by 4 bases and J by 11 bases, with 11 bases between. Germline-derived CDR1 and CDR2 are MGHRA and YSYEKL. The CDR3 sequence is CASSRGTGAFF. CDR3 nucleotide sequence: TGCGCCAGCAGCCGCGGGACTGGGGCTTTCTTT.

The chain joins TRBV29-1 to TRBJ2-7; the D gene is possibly TRBD1 (5 bases). Deletions cut 7 bases from V and 2 bases from J, with 15 bases between. CDR1 SQVTM and CDR2 ANQGSEA come from the germline V gene. CDR3 length: 13 residues. The chain's CDR3 is CSGMGPSPYEQYF. CDR3 coding DNA: TGCAGCGGGATGGGGCCCAGCCCCTACGAGCAGTACTTC.

V is TRBV5-4 and J is TRBJ1-3; 9 nucleotides line up with TRBD1. Germline trimming cut 4 bases from V and 4 bases from J; bases unmatched to any gene: 9. Germline V gene data show CDR1 as SGHNT and CDR2 as YYREEE (reference sequence). The CDR3 covers 16 residues. The CDR3 sequence: CASSRTGTGYGNTIYF. The CDR3 DNA sequence: TGTGCCAGCAGCCGGACCGGGACAGGGTACGGAAACACCATATATTTT.

The J gene is TRBJ2-2, the V gene TRBV2; D is unclear. The germline V gene encodes CDR1 SNHLY and CDR2 FYNNEI. V was trimmed by 3 bases and J by 3 bases, leaving 5 bases between them. CDR3 size: 13 residues. CDR3 amino acids: CASSEFDTGELFF. For the CDR3, the DNA is TGTGCCAGCAGTGAGTTCGACACCGGGGAGCTGTTTTTT.

The chain uses TRBV4-2 and TRBJ1-2; D call uncertain. CDR1 and CDR2 from the germline V gene are LGHNA and YNFKEQ. The CDR3 covers 13 residues. V was pared by 1 base and J by 7 bases, with 10 bases between. The chain's CDR3 is CASSQVSGSGYTF. As DNA, the CDR3 is TGTGCCAGCAGCCAAGTATCCGGTAGTGGCTACACCTTC.

The genes are TRBV28 and TRBJ1-3; unclear D gene. V was shortened by 5 bases and J by 2 bases, with 13 bases between the two germline ends. CDR3 length: 15 residues. The germline CDR1 and CDR2 sequences are MDHEN and SYDVKM. This CDR3 is CASSTPTPPGNTIYF. The CDR3 bases are TGTGCCAGCAGTACTCCCACTCCCCCTGGAAACACCATATATTTT. Complete variable domain (other parts from reference TRBV28 and TRBJ1-3): DVKVTQSSRYLVKRTGEKVFLECVQDMDHENMFWYRQDPGLGLRLIYFSYDVKMKEKGDIPEGYSVSREKKERFSLILESASTNQTSMYLCASSTPTPPGNTIYFGEGSWLTVV.

V gene TRBV2 combines with J gene TRBJ2-7, with 10 bases aligning to TRBD2. Germline V gene lookup returns CDR1 SNHLY and CDR2 FYNNEI. After removal of 6 bases from V and 2 bases from J, the junction contained 10 bases not matched to a gene. The CDR3 is 16 residues long. The CDR3 protein is CASRRASGSGAYEQYF. CDR3 sequence (DNA): TGTGCCAGCAGGAGGGCTAGCGGGAGTGGGGCCTACGAGCAGTACTTC.

The V call is TRBV3-1 (or the pseudogene TRBV3-2), the J call TRBJ2-2; possibly TRBD2 for D (6 bases). Germline loops: CDR1 LGHDT, CDR2 YNNKEL (reference sequence). V was cut by 1 base and J by 4 bases, with 19 bases left in between. CDR3 length: 18 amino acids. CDR3 nucleotide sequence: TGTGCCAGCAGCCAAGGTCCCCGGGGTGCGGGGCCCACCGGGGAGCTGTTTTTT. As protein: CASSQGPRGAGPTGELFF.

The chain is built from TRBV12-3 or TRBV12-4 and TRBJ1-1, with D possibly being TRBD1 (5 bases). The CDR3 totals 13 residues. Between the trimmed V and J ends, which lost 4 bases and 7 bases, there was a span of 13 bases. CDR3 in amino acids: CASSSPPDSEAFF. As DNA, the CDR3 is TGTGCCAGCAGTTCCCCTCCCGACAGTGAAGCTTTCTTT.

V gene TRBV30 combines with J gene TRBJ2-2, with 9 bases aligning to TRBD1. V trimming: 8 bases; J trimming: 3 bases; junction bases outside the gene matches: 10. This CDR3 has 15 residues. Germline V gene lookup returns CDR1 GTSNPN and CDR2 SVGIG (reference sequence). DNA for the CDR3: TGTGCCCGAGGCCTCCGGGACAGGGACACCGGGGAGCTGTTTTTT. Translated, it gives CARGLRDRDTGELFF.

The V gene is TRBV18, the J gene TRBJ1-4; D gene ambiguous. CDR1 and CDR2 from the germline V gene are KGHSH and LQKENI. V was trimmed by 3 bases and J by 3 bases, leaving 11 bases between them. The CDR3 contains 15 residues. The CDR3 region is CASSPLREANEKLFF. CDR3 in DNA: TGTGCCAGCTCACCTCTTAGGGAGGCTAATGAAAAACTGTTTTTT.